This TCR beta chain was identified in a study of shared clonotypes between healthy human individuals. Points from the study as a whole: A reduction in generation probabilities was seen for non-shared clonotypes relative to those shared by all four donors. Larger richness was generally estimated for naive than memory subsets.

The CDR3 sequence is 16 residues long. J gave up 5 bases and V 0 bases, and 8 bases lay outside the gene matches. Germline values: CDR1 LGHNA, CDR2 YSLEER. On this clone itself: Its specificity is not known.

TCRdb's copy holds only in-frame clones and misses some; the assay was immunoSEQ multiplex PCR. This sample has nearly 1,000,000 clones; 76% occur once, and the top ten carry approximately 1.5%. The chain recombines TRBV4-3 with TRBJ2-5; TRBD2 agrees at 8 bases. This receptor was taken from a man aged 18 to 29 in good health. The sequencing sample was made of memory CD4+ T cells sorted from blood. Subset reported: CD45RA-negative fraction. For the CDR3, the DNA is TGCGCCAGCAGCCAAGATTGGCGACTAGCGCGGGAGACCCAGTACTTC. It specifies CASSQDWRLARETQYF.